This T cell receptor beta chain was obtained from a study of blood T cell repertoires in COVID-19. Participants had their cohort set by participant-reported clinical history. Each recovered donor of Cohort 3 presented with two negative PCRs, clearance, or symptom resolution. Authors' processing steps: Reference gene primer amplification gave estimated nucleated cell counts. The method was immunoSEQ multiplex PCR; TCRdb's version includes in-frame clones alone and lacks a portion of them. V, J and clone size are those of that table, while D and trimming were read from the DNA. The sample has about 160,000 clones, 75% to 85% seen once. The ends lost 0 bases at V and 8 bases at J; junction bases unmatched: 5. The CDR3 has 14 residues. In germline, CDR1 is LGHDT, CDR2 YNNKEL (reference sequence).

The chain recombines TRBV3-1 (or the pseudogene TRBV3-2) with TRBJ1-1; the match to TRBD1 covers 8 bases. The sequenced material came from PBMCs or T cells enriched from blood (not recorded which). The source is a man between 40 and 49 years old who had recovered from COVID-19. CDR3 in DNA: TGTGCCAGCAGCCAAGATTCCAGGACAGGGGAAGCTTTCTTT. Encoded protein: CASSQDSRTGEAFF.